This T cell receptor (beta chain) was recovered during a study of OX40 agonist ivuxolimab in advanced cancers. Study conclusions and caveats: At doses 0.1 to 3.0 mg/kg, CD4+ and CD8+ clones expanded.

TCRdb's copy holds only in-frame clones and misses some; the assay was immunoSEQ multiplex PCR. The repertoire consists of 60,000 to 85,000 clones, with roughly 83% occurring once and the leading ten covering over 1.3%. Germline V gives CDR1 SNHLY, CDR2 FYNNEI. The V and J ends lost 7 bases and 2 bases respectively, with 13 bases between them. The CDR3 loop spans 14 amino acids. A remark on this clone: What it binds is not known.

Autoimmune disease history or systemic immunosuppression led to patients being barred. Samples were taken at baseline and on day 1 of cycles 4 and 7. The chain uses TRBV2 and TRBJ2-3, with D possibly being TRBD2 (7 bases). This receptor was taken from an adult with an advanced solid tumor such as melanoma, head and neck, liver or kidney cancer. The starting material was CD4+ or CD8+ T cells sorted from blood, obtained in a trial of the OX40 agonist ivuxolimab. This chain's CDR3 is CASKAGAHTDTQYF. As DNA, the CDR3 is TGTGCCAGCAAGGCGGGGGCCCACACAGATACGCAGTATTTT.